The present T cell receptor (beta chain) was sequenced within a study of graft-versus-host responses after intestinal transplantation. In the study overall: Transplants given to recipients were multivisceral, liver-intestinal, or isolated intestinal.

Whole-study results and caveats: High graft-versus-host to host-versus-graft T cell clonal ratios marked allografts of patients with graft-donor macrochimerism. Circulating GvH clones peaking coincided with falling HvG clones soon after transplant.

Per germline, CDR1 SGHNT and CDR2 YYREEE (reference sequence). The length of the CDR3 is 13 residues. V gave up 3 bases and J gave up 2 bases, with 9 bases separating them. On this clone itself: Its antigen remains unknown.

The data were produced by immunoSEQ multiplex PCR, yet TCRdb's version contains in-frame clones alone and is incomplete. The table records 60,000 to 90,000 clones, around 91% of them present only once. The chain carries TRBV5-4 and TRBJ2-7, with D possibly TRBD1 on 6 matching bases. This TCR was sampled from a human donor who received an intestinal transplant. The material sequenced was unstimulated CD8+ T cells sorted from spleen or lymph node cells, taken before intestinal transplant. CDR3 sequence reads: CASSSGQTYEQYF. The CDR3 coding sequence is TGTGCCAGCAGCTCCGGACAGACCTACGAGCAGTACTTC.